A single sample is the source of the 12 T cell receptor beta chains below, sequenced in a study of OX40 agonist ivuxolimab in advanced cancers. The protocol was immunoSEQ multiplex PCR, while the TCRdb copy is restricted to in-frame clones and leaves out a portion. The table includes about 82,000 clones, more than 85% detected once. Material: CD4+ or CD8+ T cells sorted from blood, obtained in a trial of the OX40 agonist ivuxolimab. The source is an adult with an advanced solid tumor such as melanoma, head and neck, liver or kidney cancer.

In DNA form, the CDR3 reads TGTGCCAGCAGCCAAGGACTAGCGGGGGTAGAGACCCAGTACTTC. Translated, it gives CASSQGLAGVETQYF. V and J are TRBV14 and TRBJ2-5; 12 bases match TRBD2. CDR3 length equals 15 residues. Germline-derived CDR1 and CDR2 are SGHDN and FVKESK. Trimming removed 1 base from V and 4 bases from J; junction bases left unmatched: 1.

This clone was observed a few times. This chain connects TRBV5-1 to TRBJ2-3; 10 nucleotides match TRBD2. V was clipped by 0 bases and J by 3 bases; unmatched bases: 13. This CDR3 is built from 19 residues. Germline CDR1 SGHRS, CDR2 YFSETQ. CDR3 sequence: CASSLARRLAGVDTDTQYF. CDR3 in DNA: TGCGCCAGCAGCTTGGCCAGGAGGCTAGCGGGAGTTGATACAGATACGCAGTATTTT.

The genes are TRBV6-6 and TRBJ2-2; a weak D match, TRBD2 (6 bases). The CDR3 sequence is 15 residues long. V dropped 8 bases and J dropped 7 bases, with 20 bases sitting between them. Germline loops: CDR1 MNHNY, CDR2 SVGAGI (reference sequence). CDR3 sequence reads: CASVPGMVGGGELFF. The CDR3 DNA sequence: TGTGCCAGCGTTCCGGGCATGGTGGGAGGCGGGGAGCTGTTTTTT.

V and J are TRBV5-8 and TRBJ1-1; TRBD1 aligns across 8 bases. The CDR3 spans 14 residues. The germline CDR1 and CDR2 sequences are SGHTS and YDEGEE. V was pared by 4 bases and J by 2 bases, with 4 bases of the junction left unmatched. The CDR3 DNA sequence: TGTGCCAGCAGCCGGGACAGGAGAAACACTGAAGCTTTCTTT. This sequence encodes CASSRDRRNTEAFF. The complete variable domain, with remaining parts taken from reference TRBV5-8 and TRBJ1-1, reads EAGVTQSPTHLIKTRGQQATLRCSPISGHTSVYWYQQALGLGLQFLLWYDEGEERNRGNFPPRFSGRQFPNYSSELNVNALELEDSALYLCASSRDRRNTEAFFGQGTRLTVV.

Here the CDR3 DNA reads TGTGCCAGTAGTACGAGACAGGGGAAGGTAACCGGGGAGCTGTTTTTT. Translated, it gives CASSTRQGKVTGELFF. The rearrangement uses TRBV19 and TRBJ2-2; 8 bases are a match to TRBD1. The CDR3 has 16 residues. Germline V lookup: CDR1 LNHDA, CDR2 SQIVND (reference sequence). V gave up 4 bases and J gave up 5 bases; unmatched junction bases: 9. The variable domain in full, with the rest retrieved from reference TRBV19 and TRBJ2-2, is DGGITQSPKYLFRKEGQNVTLSCEQNLNHDAMYWYRQDPGQGLRLIYYSQIVNDFQKGDIAEGYSVSREKKESFPLTVTSAQKNPTAFYLCASSTRQGKVTGELFFGEGSRLTVL.

V usage is TRBV2 and J usage is TRBJ2-3; 7 positions agree with TRBD2. The trim removed 11 bases at V and 6 bases at J, leaving 14 bases unmatched. Germline lookup yields CDR1 SNHLY and CDR2 FYNNEI. The length of the CDR3 is 14 residues. CDR3 residues: CAGKTSTLPDTQYF. CDR3 nucleotide sequence: TGTGCCGGCAAGACTAGCACTCTACCGGATACGCAGTATTTT.

This clone was seen once. The chain joins TRBV15 to TRBJ2-1; no reliable D call. V was cut by 5 bases and J by 6 bases, with 8 bases left in between. This CDR3 is 12 amino acids long. CDR1 and CDR2 (germline): LNHNV, YYDKDF (reference sequence). The CDR3, as DNA: TGTGCCACCAGCCAAGAAGTCAATGAGCAGTTCTTC. Protein product: CATSQEVNEQFF.

The genes are TRBV7-2 and TRBJ2-7; 12 bases map to TRBD2. J was trimmed by 8 bases and V by 8 bases; bases with no gene match: 10. The germline V gene has CDR1 SGHTA and CDR2 FQGNSA. CDR3 length: 14 residues. The CDR3 protein is CASGPSGRGRKQYF. Here the CDR3 DNA reads TGTGCCAGCGGACCTAGCGGGAGGGGCAGAAAGCAGTACTTC.

This chain connects TRBV19 to TRBJ2-1, with D perhaps matching TRBD1 (6 bases). V lost 5 bases, J lost 0 bases, and 11 bases lay in between. This CDR3 contains 15 residues. Per germline, CDR1 LNHDA and CDR2 SQIVND (reference sequence). CDR3 sequence: CASSPQGSSYNEQFF. The DNA of the CDR3 is TGTGCCAGTAGTCCTCAGGGGAGCTCCTACAATGAGCAGTTCTTC. Looking up the rest from reference TRBV19 and TRBJ2-1 gives the full variable domain: DGGITQSPKYLFRKEGQNVTLSCEQNLNHDAMYWYRQDPGQGLRLIYYSQIVNDFQKGDIAEGYSVSREKKESFPLTVTSAQKNPTAFYLCASSPQGSSYNEQFFGPGTRLTVL.

V gene TRBV10-3 combines with J gene TRBJ2-3; D remains unclear. The CDR3 runs 16 residues. Germline CDR1 is ENHRY and CDR2 is SYGVKD. V was pared by 4 bases and J by 0 bases, with 14 bases between. Here the CDR3 reads CAISGATSSSTDTQYF. The CDR3 DNA reads as TGTGCCATCAGTGGGGCGACATCCTCTAGCACAGATACGCAGTATTTT.

Concerning this clone: Other nucleotide sequences in the sample specify the same CDR3. The chain couples TRBV11-2 to TRBJ2-1; no firm D call. CDR1 and CDR2 (germline): SGHAT, FQNNGV. The V end lost 2 bases, the J end lost 6 bases, and 5 bases lay between the germline ends. CDR3 length equals 12 residues. The CDR3 sequence: CASSLLSNEQFF. The CDR3 DNA reads as TGTGCCAGCAGCTTACTGAGCAATGAGCAGTTCTTC.

The rearrangement uses TRBV5-6 and TRBJ2-2, with D possibly matching TRBD1 (5 bases). In germline, CDR1 is SGHDT, CDR2 YYEEEE. The V end was cut by 4 bases, the J end by 4 bases, with 17 bases between. The CDR3 covers 16 residues. The CDR3 protein is CASSRQGGARTGELFF. For the CDR3, the DNA is TGTGCCAGCAGCAGGCAGGGCGGAGCACGCACCGGGGAGCTGTTTTTT.